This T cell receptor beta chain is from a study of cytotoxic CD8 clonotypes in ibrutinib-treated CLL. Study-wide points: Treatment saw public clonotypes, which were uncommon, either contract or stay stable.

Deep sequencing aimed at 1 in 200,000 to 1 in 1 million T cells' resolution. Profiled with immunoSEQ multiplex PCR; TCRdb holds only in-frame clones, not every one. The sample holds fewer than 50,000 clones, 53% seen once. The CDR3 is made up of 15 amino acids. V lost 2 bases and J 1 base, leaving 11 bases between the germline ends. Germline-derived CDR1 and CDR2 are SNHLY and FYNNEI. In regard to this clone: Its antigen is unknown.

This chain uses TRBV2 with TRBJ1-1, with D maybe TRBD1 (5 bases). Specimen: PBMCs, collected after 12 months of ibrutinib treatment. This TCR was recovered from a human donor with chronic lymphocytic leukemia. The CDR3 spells CASSERMGRNTEAFF. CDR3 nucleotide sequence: TGTGCCAGCAGTGAACGGATGGGGCGGAACACTGAAGCTTTCTTT.